Given below is one TCR beta chain in context. Its antigen is not known. These data originate in a study of cytomegalovirus exposure and HLA in healthy donors. Study results and limitations: Solely CMV serostatus was available to characterize immune exposure.

Trimming took 4 bases from V and 9 from J; bases not matched to a gene: 8. Looked up from germline, CDR1 is MGHRA and CDR2 is YSYEKL. The CDR3 covers 14 residues. Primers: 60 Vbeta forward and 13 Jbeta reverse. Method: immunoSEQ multiplex PCR; TCRdb's copy keeps in-frame clones and lacks some. This sample yields roughly 300,000 clones, of which roughly 90% are seen a single time; roughly 4% belongs to the top ten. Material for sequencing was PBMCs. This receptor was obtained from a middle-aged man in good health and CMV-seropositive. The V and J genes are TRBV4-1 and TRBJ2-1; 8 bases map to TRBD2. CDR3 sequence reads: CASSLGLAATEQFF. In DNA, the CDR3 is TGCGCCAGCAGCCTAGGACTAGCCGCAACTGAGCAGTTCTTC.